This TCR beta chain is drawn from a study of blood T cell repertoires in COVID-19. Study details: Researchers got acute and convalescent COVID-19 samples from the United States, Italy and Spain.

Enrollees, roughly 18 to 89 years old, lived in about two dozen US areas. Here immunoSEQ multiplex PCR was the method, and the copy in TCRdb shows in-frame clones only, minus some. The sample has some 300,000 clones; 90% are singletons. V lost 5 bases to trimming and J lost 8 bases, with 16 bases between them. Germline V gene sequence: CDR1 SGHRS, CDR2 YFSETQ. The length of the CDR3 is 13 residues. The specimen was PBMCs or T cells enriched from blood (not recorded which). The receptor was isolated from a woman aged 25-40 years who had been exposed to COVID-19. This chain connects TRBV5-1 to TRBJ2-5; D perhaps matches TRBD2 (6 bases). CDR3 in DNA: TGCGCCAGCAGGCCCGGGACTCAGGAAACCCAGTACTTC. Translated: CASRPGTQETQYF.